The 26 T cell receptor beta chains listed next were all sequenced from one sample in a study of OX40 agonist ivuxolimab in advanced cancers. Assay used: immunoSEQ multiplex PCR; TCRdb lists only in-frame clones, some missing. The sample carries tens of thousands of clones, over 85% recorded once. This material consisted of CD4+ or CD8+ T cells sorted from blood, taken in a trial of the OX40 agonist ivuxolimab. Source of these receptors: an adult with an advanced solid tumor such as melanoma, head and neck, liver or kidney cancer.

The chain uses TRBV28 and TRBJ1-2; weak D call: TRBD1 (5 bases). V was trimmed by 5 bases and J by 8 bases, leaving 18 bases between them. CDR3 length: 14 residues. Germline V gene lookup returns CDR1 MDHEN and CDR2 SYDVKM. The CDR3 sequence: CASSTSAARGGYTF. CDR3 DNA sequence: TGTGCCAGCAGTACCTCCGCAGCCCGGGGCGGCTACACCTTC.

J is TRBJ1-4 and V is TRBV5-1; TRBD1 matches 9 bases. V trimming: 2 bases; J trimming: 10 bases; junction bases outside the gene matches: 6. Germline-derived CDR1 and CDR2 are SGHRS and YFSETQ. The CDR3 contains 14 residues. Here the CDR3 reads CASSLQGAKGKLFF. DNA of the CDR3: TGCGCCAGCAGCTTACAGGGGGCAAAAGGAAAACTGTTTTTT.

The chain employs TRBV19 and TRBJ1-5; 7 bases are a match to TRBD1. The CDR3 length is 12 residues. The germline V gene encodes CDR1 LNHDA and CDR2 SQIVND (reference sequence). The ends lost 10 bases at V and 5 bases at J; junction bases unmatched: 5. In DNA, the CDR3 is TGTGCCACCGAAGACAGGGATCAGCCCCAGCATTTT. Protein: CATEDRDQPQHF.

This clone was seen a single time. The genes are TRBV4-1 and TRBJ2-3; D gene ambiguous. V was shortened by 4 bases and J by 0 bases, with 5 bases between the two germline ends. Per germline, CDR1 MGHRA and CDR2 YSYEKL. The CDR3 has 13 amino acids. In DNA form, the CDR3 reads TGCGCCAGCAGCCCGACTAGCACAGATACGCAGTATTTT. Encoded protein: CASSPTSTDTQYF.

The chain links TRBV19 to TRBJ2-7; D ambiguous. V was pared by 3 bases and J by 0 bases, with 9 bases between. Germline lookup yields CDR1 LNHDA and CDR2 SQIVND (reference sequence). This CDR3 is 14 amino acids long. CDR3 region: CASSISTNSYEQYF. CDR3 sequence (DNA): TGTGCCAGTAGTATTTCTACTAACTCCTACGAGCAGTACTTC.

In this sample, this clone turned up a few times. V usage is TRBV19 and J usage is TRBJ1-5; no clear D gene. V was trimmed by 6 bases and J by 2 bases, leaving 14 bases between them. The CDR3 length is 15 residues. Germline V gene sequence: CDR1 LNHDA, CDR2 SQIVND (reference sequence). The CDR3 region has the DNA TGTGCCAGTAGCTTTTCCGGGATTCGCAATCAGCCCCAGCATTTT. It is translated as CASSFSGIRNQPQHF.

This clone has a single count. This chain uses TRBV4-1 with TRBJ1-4, with D possibly being TRBD1 (6 bases). Germline V lookup: CDR1 MGHRA, CDR2 YSYEKL. Trimming removed 8 bases at V and 5 bases at J, with 12 bases between. This CDR3 comprises 13 residues. The CDR3 loop reads CASRSQGNEKLFF. Here the CDR3 DNA reads TGCGCCAGCCGCAGCCAGGGGAATGAAAAACTGTTTTTT.

In this sample, this clone turned up once. The chain combines TRBV19 with TRBJ1-6; possible D gene TRBD1, 5 bases. Trimming removed 6 bases from V and 10 bases from J, with 16 bases in between. Germline CDR1 and CDR2: LNHDA and SQIVND (reference sequence). The CDR3 contains 14 residues. CDR3 in amino acids: CASRPGDGRSPLHF. DNA of the CDR3: TGTGCCAGTAGACCGGGGGACGGAAGGTCACCCCTCCACTTT.

The V gene is TRBV2, the J gene TRBJ1-2; 8 bases align to TRBD1. Trimming cost V 6 bases and J 6 bases; bases outside gene matches: 6. CDR1 and CDR2 from the germline V gene are SNHLY and FYNNEI. This CDR3 has 13 residues. The CDR3 is CASRSGGEDGYTF. The CDR3 DNA reads TGTGCCAGCAGATCAGGGGGCGAGGATGGCTACACCTTC.

V and J are TRBV19 and TRBJ1-5, with D hard to call. With 2 bases removed from V and 1 base from J, the gap between germline ends came to 9 bases. The CDR3 extends over 15 amino acids. Germline V gene sequence: CDR1 LNHDA, CDR2 SQIVND (reference sequence). The CDR3 nucleotides are TGTGCCAGTAGTATACCGGGTGGGAGCAATCAGCCCCAGCATTTT. Amino acid sequence: CASSIPGGSNQPQHF.

A remark on this clone: Within the sample, other DNA sequences also encode this same CDR3. CDR3 coding DNA: TGTGCCACCAGCAGGGACAGGGCCGGGGAGCTGTTTTTT. Translating gives CATSRDRAGELFF. The chain is built from TRBV15 and TRBJ2-2, with 8 bases that match TRBD1. The junction had 0 bases not matched to a gene; V was cut back by 3 bases and J by 6 bases. The CDR3 runs to 13 residues. Germline CDR1 and CDR2: LNHNV and YYDKDF (reference sequence). Full variable domain (rest looked up from reference TRBV15 and TRBJ2-2): DAMVIQNPRYQVTQFGKPVTLSCSQTLNHNVMYWYQQKSSQAPKLLFHYYDKDFNNEADTPDNFQSRRPNTSFCFLDIRSPGLGDTAMYLCATSRDRAGELFFGEGSRLTVL.

This clone is medium-sized by share. The chain employs TRBV2 and TRBJ2-7; tentatively, D is TRBD1 (6 bases). Looked up from germline, CDR1 is SNHLY and CDR2 is FYNNEI. CDR3 length equals 14 residues. Trimming removed 6 bases at V and 3 bases at J, with 15 bases between. Here the CDR3 DNA reads TGTGCCAGCAGCTTTACAGGGAATAACTACGAGCAGTACTTC. Its protein product is CASSFTGNNYEQYF.

The chain couples TRBV5-1 to TRBJ1-2, with TRBD1 matching over 7 bases. The germline V gene has CDR1 SGHRS and CDR2 YFSETQ. V dropped 0 bases and J dropped 8; count of bases not matched to a gene: 7. The CDR3 length is 14 residues. CDR3 region: CASSLESYRGGYTF. As DNA, the CDR3 is TGCGCCAGCAGCTTGGAATCCTACAGGGGAGGCTACACCTTC.

Of note for this clone: At the DNA level, this CDR3 is encoded by other sequences in the same sample as well. This chain joins TRBV2 and TRBJ2-7; perhaps TRBD1 as D (5 bases). This CDR3 comprises 13 residues. Germline lookup yields CDR1 SNHLY and CDR2 FYNNEI. V lost 8 bases, J lost 2 bases, and 13 bases lay in between. CDR3 protein: CASGVGATYEQYF. The CDR3 nucleotides read TGTGCCAGCGGGGTAGGGGCCACCTACGAGCAGTACTTC.

The chain combines TRBV6-1 with TRBJ1-2; D unclear. Germline CDR1 and CDR2: MNHNS and SASEGT. Trimming took 7 bases from V and 4 from J, leaving 16 bases between them. The CDR3 runs 14 residues. The CDR3 bases are TGTGCCAGCACCCCAAGTGGGTTGGGCTATGGCTACACCTTC. The encoded protein is CASTPSGLGYGYTF.

The V and J genes are TRBV9 and TRBJ1-3; D gene unclear. V was trimmed by 2 bases and J by 4 bases, leaving 7 bases between them. The V gene's germline CDR1 is SGDLS and CDR2 YYNGEE. The CDR3 length is 13 residues. The CDR3 protein is CASSVGNGNTIYF. The CDR3 region has the DNA TGTGCCAGCAGCGTGGGAAACGGAAACACCATATATTTT.

Written as DNA, the CDR3 is TGTGCCTGGAGTGTTGCCTGGGCGACTGGTGGCTACACCTTC. This codes for CAWSVAWATGGYTF. The genes are TRBV30 and TRBJ1-2; no clear D gene. Between the trimmed V and J ends, which lost 0 bases and 7 bases, there was a span of 15 bases. CDR1 and CDR2 (germline): GTSNPN, SVGIG (reference sequence). The CDR3 has 14 amino acids.

The rearrangement joins TRBV30 to TRBJ2-1, with TRBD2 matching over 13 bases. The V segment lost 8 bases and the J segment 13 bases; nucleotides outside the gene matches: 17. The CDR3 loop spans 15 amino acids. Germline loops: CDR1 GTSNPN, CDR2 SVGIG (reference sequence). DNA of the CDR3: TGTGCCGGGGGGACCGGGACTAGCGGGACGGGGGAACAGTTCTTC. Encoded protein: CAGGTGTSGTGEQFF. Using reference TRBV30 and TRBJ2-1 for the parts outside the CDR3, the full variable domain is SQTIHQWPATLVQPVGSPLSLECTVEGTSNPNLYWYRQAAGRGLQLLFYSVGIGQISSEVPQNLSASRPQDRQFILSSKKLLLSDSGFYLCAGGTGTSGTGEQFFGPGTRLTVL.

The table lists this clone with a count of one. The chain recombines TRBV7-9 with TRBJ2-2, with D tentatively TRBD1 (6 bases). The CDR3 runs to 15 residues. The V gene's germline CDR1 is SEHNR and CDR2 FQNEAQ (reference sequence). V lost 5 bases to trimming and J lost 2 bases, with 12 bases between them. CDR3 bases: TGTGCCAGCAGCCACCGGGACACTAACACCGGGGAGCTGTTTTTT. Protein sequence: CASSHRDTNTGELFF.

The V call is TRBV19, the J call TRBJ1-2, with D unresolved. The ends were cut back, 5 bases at V and 8 bases at J, with 9 bases in the middle. This CDR3 contains 11 residues. From germline, CDR1 is LNHDA and CDR2 SQIVND (reference sequence). Here the CDR3 reads CASSRTFGYTF. The DNA for the CDR3 is TGTGCCAGTAGTCGGACGTTCGGCTACACCTTC.

V is TRBV6-1 and J is TRBJ2-7; D not certain. V lost 0 bases to trimming and J lost 6 bases, with 6 bases between them. Germline V gene data show CDR1 as MNHNS and CDR2 as SASEGT. This CDR3 is 12 amino acids long. The chain's CDR3 is CASSEAGFEQYF. The CDR3, as DNA: TGTGCCAGCAGTGAAGCGGGGTTCGAGCAGTACTTC.

The chain recombines TRBV2 with TRBJ1-6, with D possibly being TRBD1 (5 bases). The ends were cut back, 8 bases at V and 0 bases at J, with 11 bases in the middle. CDR3 size: 15 residues. Germline CDR1 SNHLY, CDR2 FYNNEI. CDR3 amino acids: CASHWGSSYNSPLHF. The CDR3 DNA follows: TGTGCCAGCCATTGGGGGAGCTCCTATAATTCACCCCTCCACTTT.

The table lists this clone with a few counts. The chain joins TRBV9 to TRBJ2-1; D not resolved. The CDR3 totals 12 residues. CDR1 SGDLS and CDR2 YYNGEE come from the germline V gene. V was pared by 4 bases and J by 9 bases, with 11 bases between. The CDR3 loop reads CASSPDFGEQFF. In DNA form, the CDR3 reads TGTGCCAGCAGCCCCGACTTTGGTGAGCAGTTCTTC. Looking up the rest from reference TRBV9 and TRBJ2-1 gives the full variable domain: DSGVTQTPKHLITATGQRVTLRCSPRSGDLSVYWYQQSLDQGLQFLIQYYNGEERAKGNILERFSAQQFPDLHSELNLSSLELGDSALYFCASSPDFGEQFFGPGTRLTVL.

V gene TRBV5-1 combines with J gene TRBJ1-1; D not certain. CDR1 and CDR2 (germline): SGHRS, YFSETQ. CDR3 length: 15 amino acids. V gave up 0 bases and J gave up 4 bases, with 13 bases separating them. The CDR3 here is CASSLESGGGTEAFF. The CDR3, as DNA: TGCGCCAGCAGCTTGGAAAGTGGCGGAGGCACTGAAGCTTTCTTT.

This clone was detected only once. The chain combines TRBV6-6 with TRBJ2-7; tentatively, D is TRBD2 (5 bases). The CDR3 totals 15 residues. V lost 8 bases to trimming and J lost 1 base, with 18 bases between them. In germline, CDR1 is MNHNY, CDR2 SVGAGI (reference sequence). The CDR3 spells CASRREGSLSYEQYF. DNA for the CDR3: TGTGCCAGCCGACGAGAGGGTTCCTTATCCTACGAGCAGTACTTC.

This CDR3 is CASSSLADTGELFF. CDR3 nucleotide sequence: TGTGCCAGCAGCTCACTAGCGGACACCGGGGAGCTGTTTTTT. J is TRBJ2-2 and V is TRBV5-4, with 8 bases aligning to TRBD2. The CDR3 runs 14 residues. Germline V CDR1 and CDR2: SGHNT, YYREEE (reference sequence). V lost 3 bases and J lost 3; bases outside the gene matches: 1.